A single sample gave rise to the 21 T cell receptor beta chains below, sequenced in a study of T cells in localized non-small cell lung cancer. Produced via immunoSEQ multiplex PCR; TCRdb's table is partial and in-frame only. This table has over 20,000 clones, about 91% appearing once. Material: peripheral blood, obtained before any cancer treatment. These receptors were taken from a female donor over 55 with stage II squamous cell lung carcinoma.

The V call is TRBV11-3, the J call TRBJ2-7; D is uncertain. V was cut by 5 bases and J by 7 bases, with 18 bases left in between. From germline, CDR1 is SGHNT and CDR2 YENEEA. The CDR3 runs 14 residues. For the CDR3, the DNA is TGTGCCAGCAGCGGGCGGCTATCCCCCACAGAGCAGTACTTC. This encodes CASSGRLSPTEQYF.

This chain connects TRBV11-1 to TRBJ2-5, with D hard to call. The V gene's germline CDR1 is SGHAT and CDR2 FQDESV (reference sequence). Trimming stripped 5 bases from V and 9 bases from J, with 13 bases between. The CDR3 is made up of 12 amino acids. The CDR3 DNA sequence: TGTGCCAGCAGCGCCCTCCCCGAGGCCCAGTACTTC. Protein: CASSALPEAQYF.

This clone was seen a single time. The DNA of the CDR3 is TGTGCCAGCAACTTCAACCCTACAGGGGGCGCAGATACGCAGTATTTT. As protein: CASNFNPTGGADTQYF. The genes are TRBV2 and TRBJ2-3, with TRBD1 matching over 9 bases. The V gene's germline CDR1 is SNHLY and CDR2 FYNNEI. The CDR3 has 16 amino acids. The ends lost 7 bases at V and 4 bases at J; junction bases unmatched: 12.

V and J are TRBV6-5 and TRBJ1-1; D not certain. V lost 8 bases and J lost 3, with 7 bases in between. This CDR3 spans 11 amino acids. Germline V gene lookup returns CDR1 MNHEY and CDR2 SVGAGI. CDR3 sequence reads: CASARDTEAFF. CDR3 sequence (DNA): TGTGCCAGCGCACGGGACACTGAAGCTTTCTTT.

The J gene is TRBJ1-3, the V gene TRBV28, with a tentative D call TRBD1 (6 bases). The CDR3 sequence is 16 residues long. CDR1 and CDR2 (germline): MDHEN, SYDVKM. With 5 bases removed from V and 2 bases from J, the gap between germline ends came to 16 bases. DNA of the CDR3: TGTGCCAGCAGTCCTCCCCGCAGGGGAACTGGAAACACCATATATTTT. It is translated as CASSPPRRGTGNTIYF.

This sequence joins TRBV6-7 and TRBJ1-1; D remains unclear. TRBV6-7 is designated an ORF whose function remains uncertain. This CDR3 comprises 10 residues. Trimming removed 6 bases from V and 3 bases from J, with 2 bases in between. The DNA of the CDR3 is TGTGCCAGCAGGGACACTGAAGCTTTCTTT. Its translation: CASRDTEAFF.

This chain connects TRBV6-5 to TRBJ2-5; TRBD2 might be the D (6 bases). Germline lookup yields CDR1 MNHEY and CDR2 SVGAGI. The ends were cut back, 7 bases at V and 5 bases at J, with 20 bases in the middle. This CDR3 is built from 15 residues. CDR3 DNA: TGTGCCAGCATTGACGCAGGCGGGGCCAGGGAGACCCAGTACTTC. The encoded protein is CASIDAGGARETQYF.

This rearrangement joins TRBV2 to TRBJ2-3; D uncertain. Looked up from germline, CDR1 is SNHLY and CDR2 is FYNNEI. Trimming removed 8 bases from V and 2 bases from J, with 14 bases in between. This CDR3 region has 14 residues. The CDR3 DNA follows: TGTGCCAGCGGGGTAATGGGGTACACAGATACGCAGTATTTT. Translation gives CASGVMGYTDTQYF.

This CDR3 reads CAWSRGLVGGYTF. For the CDR3, the DNA is TGTGCCTGGAGCAGGGGGTTAGTCGGTGGCTACACCTTC. The V call is TRBV30, the J call TRBJ1-2; TRBD1 aligns across 7 bases. This CDR3 has 13 amino acids. Germline CDR1 is GTSNPN and CDR2 is SVGIG (reference sequence). After removal of 3 bases from V and 7 bases from J, the junction contained 8 bases not matched to a gene.

This clone has more than one count but fewer than ten. This chain connects TRBV10-3 to TRBJ2-7; maybe TRBD1 (6 bases). CDR3 size: 11 residues. V gave up 9 bases and J gave up 7 bases, with 13 bases separating them. Germline V gene lookup returns CDR1 ENHRY and CDR2 SYGVKD. The chain's CDR3 is CAMMVQGEQYF. The CDR3 region has the DNA TGTGCCATGATGGTACAGGGTGAGCAGTACTTC.

V and J are TRBV6-4 and TRBJ2-2; D possibly corresponds to TRBD1 (6 bases). This CDR3 spans 18 amino acids. V dropped 5 bases and J dropped 1 base, with 20 bases sitting between them. Germline V gene sequence: CDR1 MRHNA, CDR2 SNTAGT. The CDR3 sequence: CASSRTYPGQLNTGELFF. CDR3 bases: TGTGCCAGCAGTCGTACGTACCCGGGACAACTGAACACCGGGGAGCTGTTTTTT.

The chain joins TRBV7-9 to TRBJ1-2; D is ambiguous. The CDR3 runs 11 residues. The V end was cut by 1 base, the J end by 7 bases, with 4 bases between. Germline CDR1 and CDR2: SEHNR and FQNEAQ (reference sequence). The CDR3 region is CASSLGSGYTF. CDR3 DNA: TGTGCCAGCAGCTTAGGAAGTGGCTACACCTTC.

This clone has just one count. This chain connects TRBV6-1 to TRBJ2-3; maybe TRBD1 (6 bases). The V gene lost 2 bases and the J gene lost 6 bases, with 21 bases spanning the gap. CDR3 size: 17 residues. CDR1 and CDR2 (germline): MNHNS, SASEGT. CDR3 amino acids: CASSESRTALSVDTQYF. DNA for the CDR3: TGTGCCAGCAGTGAATCCCGGACAGCCTTAAGTGTCGATACGCAGTATTTT.

The rearrangement links TRBV7-2 to TRBJ2-3, with D hard to call. The germline CDR1 and CDR2 sequences are SGHTA and FQGNSA. The CDR3 is 12 residues long. V lost 5 bases and J 4 bases, leaving 7 bases between the germline ends. The CDR3 nucleotides read TGTGCCAGCAGCATTGCCGCAGATACGCAGTATTTT. As protein: CASSIAADTQYF.

The chain has TRBV28 and TRBJ2-3, with D perhaps matching TRBD1 or TRBD2 (6 bases each). With 2 bases removed from V and 0 bases from J, the gap between germline ends came to 18 bases. The CDR3 consists of 18 residues. Looked up from germline, CDR1 is MDHEN and CDR2 is SYDVKM. The CDR3 nucleotides are TGTGCCAGCAGTTTAATCGGGGGCCCCCCGCATAGCACAGATACGCAGTATTTT. Its protein is CASSLIGGPPHSTDTQYF.

The rearrangement links TRBV18 to TRBJ1-5; 12 bases fit TRBD1. V lost 3 bases and J lost 2; bases outside the gene matches: 14. The CDR3 is made up of 20 amino acids. Germline CDR1 is KGHSH and CDR2 is LQKENI. The CDR3: CASSPNVGTGGPMGNQPQHF. CDR3 DNA: TGTGCCAGCTCACCCAACGTAGGGACAGGGGGCCCCATGGGCAATCAGCCCCAGCATTTT.

The chain carries TRBV30 and TRBJ2-7, with D maybe TRBD1 (5 bases). The CDR3 length is 14 residues. Trimming took 2 bases from V and 3 from J, leaving 14 bases between them. Germline V gene data show CDR1 as GTSNPN and CDR2 as SVGIG (reference sequence). The CDR3 nucleotides read TGTGCCTGGAGTTCTGCAGGGCAGGGCTACGAGCAGTACTTC. This encodes CAWSSAGQGYEQYF.

The chain uses TRBV2 and TRBJ2-1; D is undetermined. V shed 0 bases and J shed 7 bases, with 10 bases lying between them. Looked up from germline, CDR1 is SNHLY and CDR2 is FYNNEI. The CDR3 spans 14 residues. The CDR3 DNA sequence: TGTGCCAGCAGTGAAGCTACTAACGAAAATGAGCAGTTCTTC. This gives the protein CASSEATNENEQFF.

The genes are TRBV5-1 and TRBJ2-7; D gene unclear. Germline V gene sequence: CDR1 SGHRS, CDR2 YFSETQ. The V and J ends lost 0 bases and 4 bases respectively, with 11 bases between them. The CDR3 has 14 residues. The CDR3 sequence is CASSLGVPMYEQYF. The CDR3 nucleotides are TGCGCCAGCAGCTTGGGGGTACCGATGTACGAGCAGTACTTC.

V is TRBV5-4 and J is TRBJ2-1, with D perhaps TRBD2 (6 bases). Trimming took off 1 base at V and 5 bases at J, with 16 bases between the two ends. Germline V gene sequence: CDR1 SGHNT, CDR2 YYREEE (reference sequence). The CDR3 is made up of 16 amino acids. This chain's CDR3 is CASSLPPGLRDNEQFF. The CDR3, as DNA: TGTGCCAGCAGCTTGCCCCCGGGACTTAGGGACAATGAGCAGTTCTTC.

The chain has TRBV29-1 and TRBJ1-1; perhaps TRBD1 as D (6 bases). The germline CDR1 and CDR2 sequences are SQVTM and ANQGSEA. This CDR3 contains 13 residues. V was cut by 7 bases and J by 1 base, with 13 bases left in between. The CDR3 protein is CSARGQKNTEAFF. For the CDR3, the DNA is TGCAGCGCCCGGGGACAAAAGAACACTGAAGCTTTCTTT. Together with reference TRBV29-1 and TRBJ1-1, the CDR3 gives the full variable domain: SAVISQKPSRDICQRGTSLTIQCQVDSQVTMMFWYRQQPGQSLTLIATANQGSEATYESGFVIDKFPISRPNLTFSTLTVSNMSPEDSSIYLCSARGQKNTEAFFGQGTRLTVV.